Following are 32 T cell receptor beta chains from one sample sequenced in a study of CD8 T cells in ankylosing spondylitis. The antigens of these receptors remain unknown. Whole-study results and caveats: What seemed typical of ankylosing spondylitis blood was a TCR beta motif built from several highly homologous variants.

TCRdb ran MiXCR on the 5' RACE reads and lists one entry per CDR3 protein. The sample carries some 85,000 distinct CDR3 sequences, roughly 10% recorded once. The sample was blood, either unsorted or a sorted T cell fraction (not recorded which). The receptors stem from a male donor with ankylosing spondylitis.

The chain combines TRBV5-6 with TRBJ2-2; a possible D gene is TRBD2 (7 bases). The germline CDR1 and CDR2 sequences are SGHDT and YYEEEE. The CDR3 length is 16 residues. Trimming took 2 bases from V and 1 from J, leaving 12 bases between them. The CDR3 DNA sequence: TGTGCCAGCAGCTTCACGGGGGGCCTGAACACCGGGGAGCTGTTTTTT. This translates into CASSFTGGLNTGELFF. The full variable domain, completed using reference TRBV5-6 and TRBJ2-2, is DAGVTQSPTHLIKTRGQQVTLRCSPKSGHDTVSWYQQALGQGPQFIFQYYEEEERQRGNFPDRFSGHQFPNYSSELNVNALLLGDSALYLCASSFTGGLNTGELFFGEGSRLTVL.

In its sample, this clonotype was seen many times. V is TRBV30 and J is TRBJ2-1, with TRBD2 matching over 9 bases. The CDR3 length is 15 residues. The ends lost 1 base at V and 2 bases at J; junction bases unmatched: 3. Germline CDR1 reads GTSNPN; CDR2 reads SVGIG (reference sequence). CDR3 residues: CAWSEREVPYNEQFF. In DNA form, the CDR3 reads TGTGCCTGGAGTGAGCGGGAGGTGCCCTACAATGAGCAGTTCTTC.

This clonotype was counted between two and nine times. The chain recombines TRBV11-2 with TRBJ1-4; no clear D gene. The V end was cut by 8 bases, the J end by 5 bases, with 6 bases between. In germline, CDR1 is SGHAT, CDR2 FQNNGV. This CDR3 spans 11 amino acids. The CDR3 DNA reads TGTGCCAGCGGTCAGAATGAAAAACTGTTTTTT. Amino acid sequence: CASGQNEKLFF.

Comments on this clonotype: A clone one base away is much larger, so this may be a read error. CDR3 amino acids: CASSALAGQETQYF. The DNA for the CDR3 is TGTGCCAGCAGCGCACTAGCGGGCCAAGAGACCCAGTACTTC. The V gene is TRBV6-1, the J gene TRBJ2-5, with 9 bases lining up with TRBD2. The CDR3 contains 14 residues. Losses at the gene ends were 6 bases for V and 1 base for J; bases not matched to a gene: 3. Germline V CDR1 and CDR2: MNHNS, SASEGT.

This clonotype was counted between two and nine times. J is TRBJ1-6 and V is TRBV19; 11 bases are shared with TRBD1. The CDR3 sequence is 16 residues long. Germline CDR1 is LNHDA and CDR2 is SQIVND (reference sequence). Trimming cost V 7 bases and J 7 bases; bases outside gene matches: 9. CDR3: CASNPRTGGFNSPLHF. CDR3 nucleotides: TGTGCCAGTAACCCTCGGACAGGGGGCTTCAATTCACCCCTCCACTTT.

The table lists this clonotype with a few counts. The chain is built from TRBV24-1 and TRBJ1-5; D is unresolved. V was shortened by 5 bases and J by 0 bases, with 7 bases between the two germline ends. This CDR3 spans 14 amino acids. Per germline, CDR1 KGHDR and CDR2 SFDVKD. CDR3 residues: CATSGQDSNQPQHF. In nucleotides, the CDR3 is TGTGCCACCAGTGGTCAGGATAGCAATCAGCCCCAGCATTTT.

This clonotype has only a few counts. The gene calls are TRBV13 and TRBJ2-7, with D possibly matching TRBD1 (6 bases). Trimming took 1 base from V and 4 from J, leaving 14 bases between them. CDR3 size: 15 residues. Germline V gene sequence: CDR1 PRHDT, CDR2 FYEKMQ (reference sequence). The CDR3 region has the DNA TGTGCCAGCAGCTTAGACCCTCAGGGGCGGTACGAGCAGTACTTC. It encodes CASSLDPQGRYEQYF.

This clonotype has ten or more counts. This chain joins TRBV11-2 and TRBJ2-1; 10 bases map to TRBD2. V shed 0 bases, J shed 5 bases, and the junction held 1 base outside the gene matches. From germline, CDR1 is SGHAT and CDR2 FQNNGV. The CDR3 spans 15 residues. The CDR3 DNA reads TGTGCCAGCAGCTTAGATCTAGCGGGAGACAATGAGCAGTTCTTC. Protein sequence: CASSLDLAGDNEQFF.

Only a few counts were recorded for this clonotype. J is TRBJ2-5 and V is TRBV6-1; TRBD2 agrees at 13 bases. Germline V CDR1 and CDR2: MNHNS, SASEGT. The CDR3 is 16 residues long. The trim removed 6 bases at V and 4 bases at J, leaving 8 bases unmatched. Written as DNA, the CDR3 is TGTGCCAGCAGCGATTCGGGACTAGCGGGAAGAGAGACCCAGTACTTC. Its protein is CASSDSGLAGRETQYF.

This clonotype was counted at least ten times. The CDR3 protein is CASSLEISGYNEQFF. The CDR3 nucleotides read TGTGCCAGCAGCTTGGAGATATCAGGTTACAATGAGCAGTTCTTC. The V and J genes are TRBV5-6 and TRBJ2-1; D unresolved. Germline V gene data show CDR1 as SGHDT and CDR2 as YYEEEE. V was trimmed by 0 bases and J by 4 bases, leaving 11 bases between them. The CDR3 spans 15 residues.

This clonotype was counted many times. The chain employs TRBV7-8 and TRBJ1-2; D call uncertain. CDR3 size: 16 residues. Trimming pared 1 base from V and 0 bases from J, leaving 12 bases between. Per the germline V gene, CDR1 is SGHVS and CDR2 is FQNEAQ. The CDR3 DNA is TGTGCCAGCAGCTTAGGGTTCGCGGGATCTAACTATGGCTACACCTTC. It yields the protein CASSLGFAGSNYGYTF.

The CDR3 DNA is TGCGCCAGCAGTGGGGACTATTACTCCTACGAGCAGTACTTC. It is translated as CASSGDYYSYEQYF. The chain couples TRBV10-1 to TRBJ2-7, with TRBD2 matching over 7 bases. After removal of 4 bases from V and 0 bases from J, the junction contained 3 bases not matched to a gene. CDR3 length: 14 amino acids. Germline CDR1 is WNHNN and CDR2 is SYGVQD (reference sequence).

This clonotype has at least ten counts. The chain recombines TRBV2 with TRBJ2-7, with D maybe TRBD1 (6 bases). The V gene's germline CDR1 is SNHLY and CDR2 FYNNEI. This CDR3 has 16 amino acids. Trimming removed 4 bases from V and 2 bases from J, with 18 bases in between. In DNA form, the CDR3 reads TGTGCCAGCAGTGCTTTGAGGGGGAATGAAGCCTACGAGCAGTACTTC. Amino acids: CASSALRGNEAYEQYF.

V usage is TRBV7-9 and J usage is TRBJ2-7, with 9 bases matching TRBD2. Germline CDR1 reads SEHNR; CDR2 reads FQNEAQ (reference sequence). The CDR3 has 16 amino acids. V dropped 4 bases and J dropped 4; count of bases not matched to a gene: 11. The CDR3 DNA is TGTGCCAGCAGCTCGCTAGCGGGGAGCAGTGTTTACGAGCAGTACTTC. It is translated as CASSSLAGSSVYEQYF.

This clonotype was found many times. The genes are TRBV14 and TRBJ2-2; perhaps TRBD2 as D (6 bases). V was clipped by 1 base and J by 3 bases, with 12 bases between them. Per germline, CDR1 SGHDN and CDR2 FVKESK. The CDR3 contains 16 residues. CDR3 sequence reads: CASSQGGGLYTGELFF. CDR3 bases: TGTGCCAGCAGCCAAGGAGGCGGACTATACACCGGGGAGCTGTTTTTT.

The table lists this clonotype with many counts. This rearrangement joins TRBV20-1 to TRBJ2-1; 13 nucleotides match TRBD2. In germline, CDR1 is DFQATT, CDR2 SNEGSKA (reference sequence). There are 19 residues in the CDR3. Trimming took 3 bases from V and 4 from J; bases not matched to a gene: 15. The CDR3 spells CSASPIELAGGGGYNEQFF. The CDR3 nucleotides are TGCAGTGCTAGCCCTATTGAACTAGCGGGAGGGGGGGGTTACAATGAGCAGTTCTTC.

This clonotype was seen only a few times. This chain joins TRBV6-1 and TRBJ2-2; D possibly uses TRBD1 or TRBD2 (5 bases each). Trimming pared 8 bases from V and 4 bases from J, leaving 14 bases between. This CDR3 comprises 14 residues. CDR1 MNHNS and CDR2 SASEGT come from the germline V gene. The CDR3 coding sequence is TGTGCCAGCCCCGAGCCGGGGCGCACCGGGGAGCTGTTTTTT. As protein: CASPEPGRTGELFF.

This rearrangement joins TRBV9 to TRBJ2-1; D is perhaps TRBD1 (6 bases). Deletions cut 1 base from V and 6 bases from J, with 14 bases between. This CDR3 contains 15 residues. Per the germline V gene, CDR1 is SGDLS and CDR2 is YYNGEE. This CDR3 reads CASSVTRGVGNEQFF. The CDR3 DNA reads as TGTGCCAGCAGCGTAACCAGGGGAGTCGGCAATGAGCAGTTCTTC.

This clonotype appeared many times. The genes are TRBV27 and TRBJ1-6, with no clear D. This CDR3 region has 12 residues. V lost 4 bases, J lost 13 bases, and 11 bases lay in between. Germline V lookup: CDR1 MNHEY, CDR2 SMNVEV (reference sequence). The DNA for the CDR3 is TGTGCCAGCAGTTACCGGGCCCAGCCCCTCCACTTT. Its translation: CASSYRAQPLHF.

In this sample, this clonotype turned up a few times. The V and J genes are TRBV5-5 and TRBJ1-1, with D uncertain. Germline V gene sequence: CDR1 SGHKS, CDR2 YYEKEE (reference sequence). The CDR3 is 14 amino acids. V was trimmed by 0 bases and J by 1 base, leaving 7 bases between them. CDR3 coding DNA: TGTGCCAGCAGCTTGGATGGCTCGAACACTGAAGCTTTCTTT. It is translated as CASSLDGSNTEAFF. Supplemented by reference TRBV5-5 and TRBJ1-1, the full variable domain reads DAGVTQSPTHLIKTRGQQVTLRCSPISGHKSVSWYQQVLGQGPQFIFQYYEKEERGRGNFPDRFSARQFPNYSSELNVNALLLGDSALYLCASSLDGSNTEAFFGQGTRLTVV.

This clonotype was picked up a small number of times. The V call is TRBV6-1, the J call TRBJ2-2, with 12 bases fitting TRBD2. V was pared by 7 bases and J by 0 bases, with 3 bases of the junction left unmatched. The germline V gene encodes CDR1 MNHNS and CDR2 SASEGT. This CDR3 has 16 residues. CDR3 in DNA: TGTGCCAGCACACTAGCGGGAGGTTCGAACACCGGGGAGCTGTTTTTT. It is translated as CASTLAGGSNTGELFF.

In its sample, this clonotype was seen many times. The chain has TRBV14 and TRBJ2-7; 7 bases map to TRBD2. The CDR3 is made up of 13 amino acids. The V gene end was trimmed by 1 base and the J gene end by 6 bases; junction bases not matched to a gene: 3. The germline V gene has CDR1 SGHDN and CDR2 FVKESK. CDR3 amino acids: CASSQAAGLEQYV. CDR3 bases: TGTGCCAGCAGCCAAGCAGCGGGGCTCGAGCAGTACGTC.

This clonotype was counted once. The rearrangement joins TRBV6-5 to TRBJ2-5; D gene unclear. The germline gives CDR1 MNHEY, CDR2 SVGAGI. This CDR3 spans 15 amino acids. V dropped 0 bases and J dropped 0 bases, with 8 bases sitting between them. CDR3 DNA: TGTGCCAGCAGTTACTCGGCAGGCGACCAAGAGACCCAGTACTTC. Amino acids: CASSYSAGDQETQYF.

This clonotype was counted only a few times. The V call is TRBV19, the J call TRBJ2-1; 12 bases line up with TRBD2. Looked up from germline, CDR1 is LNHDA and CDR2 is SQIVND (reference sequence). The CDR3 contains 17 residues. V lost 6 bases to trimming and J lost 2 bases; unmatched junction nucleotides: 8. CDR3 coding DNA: TGTGCCAGTAGCAGACTAGCGGGAGCGAAACCCTACAATGAGCAGTTCTTC. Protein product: CASSRLAGAKPYNEQFF.

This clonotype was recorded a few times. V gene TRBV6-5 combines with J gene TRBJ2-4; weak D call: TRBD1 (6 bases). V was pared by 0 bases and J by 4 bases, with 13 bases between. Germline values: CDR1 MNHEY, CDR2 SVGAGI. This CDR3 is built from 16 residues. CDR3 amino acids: CASSYSWVGQKNIQYF. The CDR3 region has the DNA TGTGCCAGCAGTTACTCGTGGGTGGGACAAAAAAACATTCAGTACTTC.

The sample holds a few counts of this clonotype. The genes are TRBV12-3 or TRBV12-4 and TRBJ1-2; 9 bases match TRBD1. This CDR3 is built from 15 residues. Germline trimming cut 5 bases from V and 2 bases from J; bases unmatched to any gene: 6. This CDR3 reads CASSPGTGLNYGYTF. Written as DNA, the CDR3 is TGTGCCAGCAGTCCGGGGACAGGGTTGAACTATGGCTACACCTTC.

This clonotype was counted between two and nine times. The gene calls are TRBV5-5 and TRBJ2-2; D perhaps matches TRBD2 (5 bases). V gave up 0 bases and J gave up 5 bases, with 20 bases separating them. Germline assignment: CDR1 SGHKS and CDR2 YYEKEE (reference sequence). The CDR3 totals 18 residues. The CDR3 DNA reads TGTGCCAGCAGCTTGGCCCCCGGGAATTACTTAGGGACCGGGGAGCTGTTTTTT. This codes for CASSLAPGNYLGTGELFF.

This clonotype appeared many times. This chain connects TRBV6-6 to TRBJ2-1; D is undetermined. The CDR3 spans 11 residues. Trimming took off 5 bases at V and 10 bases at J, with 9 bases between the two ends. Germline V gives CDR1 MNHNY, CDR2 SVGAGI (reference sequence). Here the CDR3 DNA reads TGTGCCAGCAGTCCCCTCGTAGAGCAGTTCTTC. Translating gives CASSPLVEQFF.

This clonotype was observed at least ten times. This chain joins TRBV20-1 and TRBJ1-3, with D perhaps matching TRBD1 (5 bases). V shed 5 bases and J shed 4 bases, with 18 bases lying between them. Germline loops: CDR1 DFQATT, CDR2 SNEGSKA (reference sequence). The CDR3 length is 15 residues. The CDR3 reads CSAGGTLAGGNTIYF. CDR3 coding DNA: TGCAGTGCTGGCGGGACCCTGGCTGGAGGAAACACCATATATTTT.

The CDR3 sequence: CASSIPLWGFGANVLTF. CDR3 bases: TGTGCCAGTAGTATCCCACTCTGGGGATTTGGGGCCAACGTCCTGACTTTC. V is TRBV19 and J is TRBJ2-6; D is ambiguous. CDR1 is LNHDA, CDR2 SQIVND, per germline (reference sequence). This CDR3 region has 17 residues. The V end lost 3 bases, the J end lost 3 bases, and 15 bases lay between the germline ends.

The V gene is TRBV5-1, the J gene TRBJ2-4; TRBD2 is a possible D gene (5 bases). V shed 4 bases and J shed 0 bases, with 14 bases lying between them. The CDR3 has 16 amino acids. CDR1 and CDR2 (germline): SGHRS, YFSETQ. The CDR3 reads CASSVDGVLAKNIQYF. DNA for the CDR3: TGCGCCAGCAGCGTCGACGGGGTTCTAGCCAAAAACATTCAGTACTTC.

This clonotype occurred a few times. The CDR3 is CAIPFGGLDYGYTF. The CDR3 DNA reads as TGTGCCATTCCCTTCGGGGGGCTGGACTATGGCTACACCTTC. The chain couples TRBV6-1 to TRBJ1-2; maybe TRBD1 (6 bases). Germline V gene lookup returns CDR1 MNHNS and CDR2 SASEGT. The ends were cut back, 10 bases at V and 3 bases at J, with 18 bases in the middle. This CDR3 is built from 14 residues.